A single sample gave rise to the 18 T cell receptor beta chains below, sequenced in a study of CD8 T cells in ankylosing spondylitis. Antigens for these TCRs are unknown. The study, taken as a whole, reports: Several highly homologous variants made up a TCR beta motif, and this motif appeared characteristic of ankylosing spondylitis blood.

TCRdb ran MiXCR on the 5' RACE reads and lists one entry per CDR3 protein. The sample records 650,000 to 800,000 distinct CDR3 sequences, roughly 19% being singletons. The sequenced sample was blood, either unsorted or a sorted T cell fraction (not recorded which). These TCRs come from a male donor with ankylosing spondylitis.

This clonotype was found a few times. CDR3: CSAPRTGELFF. In DNA, the CDR3 is TGCAGTGCCCCCCGAACCGGGGAGCTGTTTTTT. The genes are TRBV20-1 and TRBJ2-2, with D hard to call. This CDR3 comprises 11 residues. The germline V gene encodes CDR1 DFQATT and CDR2 SNEGSKA (reference sequence). Trimming left V 6 bases short and J 5 bases short, with 7 bases between.

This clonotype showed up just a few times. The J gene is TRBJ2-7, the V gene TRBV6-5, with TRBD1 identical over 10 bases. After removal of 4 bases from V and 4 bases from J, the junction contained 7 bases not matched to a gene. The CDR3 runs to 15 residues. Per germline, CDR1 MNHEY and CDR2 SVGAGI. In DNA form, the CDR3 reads TGTGCCAGCAGTTTCGGCGGGACAGGGGAATACGAGCAGTACTTC. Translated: CASSFGGTGEYEQYF.

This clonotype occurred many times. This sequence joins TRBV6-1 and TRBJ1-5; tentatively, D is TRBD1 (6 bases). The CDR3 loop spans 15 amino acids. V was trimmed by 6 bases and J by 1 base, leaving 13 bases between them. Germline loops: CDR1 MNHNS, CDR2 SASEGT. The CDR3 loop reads CASRPDRRSNQPQHF. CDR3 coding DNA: TGTGCCAGCAGACCTGACAGGCGGAGCAATCAGCCCCAGCATTTT.

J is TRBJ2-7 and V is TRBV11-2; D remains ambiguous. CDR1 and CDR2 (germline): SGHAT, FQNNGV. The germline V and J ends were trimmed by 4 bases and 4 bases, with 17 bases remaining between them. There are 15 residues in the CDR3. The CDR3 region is CASSSHSESEYEQYF. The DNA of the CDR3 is TGTGCCAGCAGCTCCCATAGTGAGTCCGAGTACGAGCAGTACTTC.

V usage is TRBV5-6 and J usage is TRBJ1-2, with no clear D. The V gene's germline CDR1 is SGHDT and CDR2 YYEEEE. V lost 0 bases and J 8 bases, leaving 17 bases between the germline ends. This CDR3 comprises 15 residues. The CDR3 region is CASSLADGKLGGYTF. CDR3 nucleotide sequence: TGTGCCAGCAGCTTGGCTGATGGGAAGTTGGGCGGCTACACCTTC. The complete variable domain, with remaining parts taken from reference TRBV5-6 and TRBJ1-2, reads DAGVTQSPTHLIKTRGQQVTLRCSPKSGHDTVSWYQQALGQGPQFIFQYYEEEERQRGNFPDRFSGHQFPNYSSELNVNALLLGDSALYLCASSLADGKLGGYTFGSGTRLTVV.

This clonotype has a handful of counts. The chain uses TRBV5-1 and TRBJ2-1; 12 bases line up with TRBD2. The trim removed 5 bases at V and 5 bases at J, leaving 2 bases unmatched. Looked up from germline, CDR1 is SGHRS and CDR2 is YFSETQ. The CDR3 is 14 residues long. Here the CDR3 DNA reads TGCGCCAGCAGACTAGCGGGGGGAAACAATGAGCAGTTCTTC. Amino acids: CASRLAGGNNEQFF.

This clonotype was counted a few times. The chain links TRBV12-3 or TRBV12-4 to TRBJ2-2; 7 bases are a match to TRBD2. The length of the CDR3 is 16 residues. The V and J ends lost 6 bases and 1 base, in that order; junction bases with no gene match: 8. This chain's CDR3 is CASSGSGTKNTGELFF. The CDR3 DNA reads TGTGCCAGCAGCGGTTCGGGGACTAAGAACACCGGGGAGCTGTTTTTT.

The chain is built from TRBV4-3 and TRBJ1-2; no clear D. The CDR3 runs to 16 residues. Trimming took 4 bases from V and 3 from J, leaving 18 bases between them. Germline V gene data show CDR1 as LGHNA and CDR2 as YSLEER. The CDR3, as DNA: TGCGCCAGCAGCCCTGGCGTAGGCCGGCGGGACTATGGCTACACCTTC. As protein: CASSPGVGRRDYGYTF.

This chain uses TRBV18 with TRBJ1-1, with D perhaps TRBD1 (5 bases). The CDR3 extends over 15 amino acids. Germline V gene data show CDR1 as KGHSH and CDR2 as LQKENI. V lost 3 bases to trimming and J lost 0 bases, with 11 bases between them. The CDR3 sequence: CASSPPGRMNTEAFF. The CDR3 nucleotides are TGTGCCAGCTCACCCCCGGGACGGATGAACACTGAAGCTTTCTTT.

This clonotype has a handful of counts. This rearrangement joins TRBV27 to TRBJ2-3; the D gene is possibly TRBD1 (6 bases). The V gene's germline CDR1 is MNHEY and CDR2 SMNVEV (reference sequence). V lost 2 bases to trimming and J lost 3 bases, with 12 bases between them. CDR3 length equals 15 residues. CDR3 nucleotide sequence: TGTGCCAGCAGTTTAAGGAGGCAGGGGACAGATACGCAGTATTTT. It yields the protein CASSLRRQGTDTQYF.

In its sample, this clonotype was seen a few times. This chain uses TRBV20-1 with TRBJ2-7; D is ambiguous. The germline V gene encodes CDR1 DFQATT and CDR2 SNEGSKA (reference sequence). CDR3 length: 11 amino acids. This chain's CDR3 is CRSSGPYEQYF. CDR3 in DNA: TGCAGGTCCTCGGGCCCCTACGAGCAGTACTTC.

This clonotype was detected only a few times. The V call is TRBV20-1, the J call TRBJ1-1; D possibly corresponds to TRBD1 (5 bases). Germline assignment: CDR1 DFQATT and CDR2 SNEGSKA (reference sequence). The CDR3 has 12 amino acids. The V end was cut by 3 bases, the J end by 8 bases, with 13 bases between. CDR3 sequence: CSARGDRVEAFF. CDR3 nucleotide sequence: TGCAGTGCTAGGGGGGACCGGGTCGAAGCTTTCTTT.

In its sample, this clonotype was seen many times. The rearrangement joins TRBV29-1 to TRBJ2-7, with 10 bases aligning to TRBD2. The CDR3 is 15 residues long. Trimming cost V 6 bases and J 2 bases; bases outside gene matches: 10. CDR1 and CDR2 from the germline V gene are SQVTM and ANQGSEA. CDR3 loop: CSVDAGTSEAYEQYF. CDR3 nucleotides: TGCAGCGTCGACGCCGGGACTAGCGAGGCCTACGAGCAGTACTTC.

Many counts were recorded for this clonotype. The CDR3 DNA reads as TGTGCCAGCAGTACCGGGACAGGGTTCGAGCAGTACTTC. Protein sequence: CASSTGTGFEQYF. The V gene is TRBV12-3 or TRBV12-4, the J gene TRBJ2-7, with 9 bases aligning to TRBD1. Germline trimming cut 5 bases from V and 6 bases from J; bases unmatched to any gene: 5. The CDR3 totals 13 residues.

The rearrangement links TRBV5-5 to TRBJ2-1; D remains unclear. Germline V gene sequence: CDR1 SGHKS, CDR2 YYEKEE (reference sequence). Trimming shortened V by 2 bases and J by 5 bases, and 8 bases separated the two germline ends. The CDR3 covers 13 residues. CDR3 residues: CASSFPQNNEQFF. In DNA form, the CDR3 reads TGTGCCAGCAGCTTTCCCCAGAACAATGAGCAGTTCTTC.

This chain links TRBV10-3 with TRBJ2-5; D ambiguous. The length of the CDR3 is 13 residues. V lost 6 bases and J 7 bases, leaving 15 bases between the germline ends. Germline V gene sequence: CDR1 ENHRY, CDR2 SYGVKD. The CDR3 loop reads CAIRGWTHRTQYF. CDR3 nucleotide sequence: TGTGCCATCAGAGGGTGGACCCATCGGACCCAGTACTTC.

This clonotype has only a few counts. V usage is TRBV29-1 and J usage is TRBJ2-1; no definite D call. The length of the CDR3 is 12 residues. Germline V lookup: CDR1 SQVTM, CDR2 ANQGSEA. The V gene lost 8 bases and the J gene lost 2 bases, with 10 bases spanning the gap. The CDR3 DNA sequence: TGCAGCCAACTAACTCCCTACAATGAGCAGTTCTTC. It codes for CSQLTPYNEQFF.

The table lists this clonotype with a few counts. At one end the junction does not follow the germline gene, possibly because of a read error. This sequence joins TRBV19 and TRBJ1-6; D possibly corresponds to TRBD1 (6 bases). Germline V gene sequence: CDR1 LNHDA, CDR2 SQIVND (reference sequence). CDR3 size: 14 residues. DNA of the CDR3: TGTGCCAGTAGTACCACAGGGTATAGTTCACCCCTCCACTTT. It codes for CASSTTGYSSPLHF.